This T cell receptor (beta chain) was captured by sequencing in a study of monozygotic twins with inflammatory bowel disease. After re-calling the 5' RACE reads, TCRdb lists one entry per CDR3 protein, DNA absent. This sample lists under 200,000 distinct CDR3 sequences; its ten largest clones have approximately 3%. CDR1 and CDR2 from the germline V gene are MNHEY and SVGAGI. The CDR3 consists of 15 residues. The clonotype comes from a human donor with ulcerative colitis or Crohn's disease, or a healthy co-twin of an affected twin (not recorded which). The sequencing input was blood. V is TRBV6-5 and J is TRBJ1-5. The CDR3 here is CASSYSGVRNQPQHF.